The 32 T cell receptor beta chains in this list originate from one sample, sequenced in a study of beta chain features in type 1 diabetes. Regarding the study as a whole: In every one of the four CD4+ subsets, TCRB CDR3s were moderately but significantly shorter in Type 1 diabetes patients.

TCRB transcripts that were expressed got sequenced, as all of the isolated RNA had been reverse transcribed. Clones were read by immunoSEQ multiplex PCR, and TCRdb kept only the in-frame ones, dropping some. The sample consists of some 350,000 clones, approximately 15% of them appearing once. Which antigens these TCRs recognize remains unknown. Sequencing was carried out using naive CD4+ T cells from blood. All receptors come from a woman aged 18-29 years with type 1 diabetes.

V is TRBV7-9 and J is TRBJ2-1; 14 bases are shared with TRBD2. The CDR3 is 16 residues long. Germline values: CDR1 SEHNR, CDR2 FQNEAQ (reference sequence). Germline trimming cut 5 bases from V and 4 bases from J; bases unmatched to any gene: 4. CDR3 sequence: CASSPRLAGGYNEQFF. For the CDR3, the DNA is TGTGCCAGCAGCCCAAGACTAGCGGGAGGGTACAATGAGCAGTTCTTC.

There are a few counts of this clone. The V gene is TRBV18, the J gene TRBJ2-1, with D unresolved. Trimming stripped 2 bases from V and 5 bases from J, with 7 bases between. The CDR3 runs to 13 residues. CDR1 is KGHSH, CDR2 LQKENI, per germline. The CDR3 bases are TGTGCCAGCTCACCATTCGCGGACAATGAGCAGTTCTTC. Translating it yields CASSPFADNEQFF.

This clone has more than one count but fewer than ten. This chain uses TRBV2 with TRBJ2-4; a possible D gene is TRBD1 (6 bases). V was pared by 6 bases and J by 1 base, with 16 bases between. CDR1 is SNHLY, CDR2 FYNNEI, per germline. The CDR3 sequence is 16 residues long. As DNA, the CDR3 is TGTGCCAGCAGAGGGATCCAGAGGGGGGCCAAAAACATTCAGTACTTC. Translated, it gives CASRGIQRGAKNIQYF.

The rearrangement joins TRBV5-1 to TRBJ2-1; a possible D gene is TRBD2 (6 bases). Trimming stripped 5 bases from V and 4 bases from J, with 16 bases between. Germline V gene data show CDR1 as SGHRS and CDR2 as YFSETQ. The CDR3 covers 15 residues. The CDR3 DNA reads as TGCGCCAGCAGAGGGAGGCAGGGTGTGTACAATGAGCAGTTCTTC. As protein: CASRGRQGVYNEQFF.

The gene calls are TRBV7-2 and TRBJ1-5; tentatively, D is TRBD1 (5 bases). The CDR3 loop spans 14 amino acids. Germline CDR1 is SGHTA and CDR2 is FQGNSA. V gave up 3 bases and J gave up 5 bases, with 11 bases separating them. CDR3 in amino acids: CASSFDSSYQPQHF. CDR3 in DNA: TGTGCCAGCAGCTTCGACAGTTCCTATCAGCCCCAGCATTTT.

V usage is TRBV18 and J usage is TRBJ2-5; 8 positions match TRBD2. CDR1 and CDR2 from the germline V gene are KGHSH and LQKENI. This CDR3 has 19 amino acids. V was clipped by 3 bases and J by 3 bases; unmatched bases: 18. The CDR3 DNA reads as TGTGCCAGCTCACCCAGGGACCCCTGGGGTAGCGGGGACAAAGAGACCCAGTACTTC. The encoded protein is CASSPRDPWGSGDKETQYF.

The gene calls are TRBV9 and TRBJ1-5; 10 bases align to TRBD1. CDR1 is SGDLS, CDR2 YYNGEE, per germline. Trimming took 3 bases from V and 5 from J; bases not matched to a gene: 5. The CDR3 has 15 residues. The CDR3 nucleotides read TGTGCCAGCAGCGCTGGACAGGGGGGTCATCAGCCCCAGCATTTT. Translated: CASSAGQGGHQPQHF.

The chain combines TRBV11-2 with TRBJ2-7; 10 bases match TRBD2. The CDR3 contains 15 residues. V was clipped by 2 bases and J by 2 bases; unmatched bases: 3. The germline gives CDR1 SGHAT, CDR2 FQNNGV. CDR3 bases: TGTGCCAGCAGCTTAAGGCTAGCGGGAGCCTACGAGCAGTACGTC. This encodes CASSLRLAGAYEQYV.

This clone was seen many times. This chain connects TRBV28 to TRBJ2-1, with D perhaps matching TRBD1 (5 bases). Germline V gene data show CDR1 as MDHEN and CDR2 as SYDVKM. V lost 8 bases, J lost 6 bases, and 20 bases lay in between. The CDR3 runs to 15 residues. The CDR3 loop is CASYDRQRGPNEQFF. The CDR3, as DNA: TGTGCCAGCTACGACCGGCAAAGGGGTCCCAATGAGCAGTTCTTC.

This CDR3 is CASSLATGGAETQYF. CDR3 bases: TGTGCCAGCAGCTTAGCAACAGGGGGGGCGGAGACCCAGTACTTC. This rearrangement joins TRBV7-9 to TRBJ2-5; D might be TRBD1 (8 bases). Germline V gene sequence: CDR1 SEHNR, CDR2 FQNEAQ (reference sequence). The CDR3 sequence is 15 residues long. Trimming removed 0 bases at V and 5 bases at J, with 13 bases between.

V is TRBV28 and J is TRBJ1-1, with D hard to call. Germline V CDR1 and CDR2: MDHEN, SYDVKM. The CDR3 runs 13 residues. V shed 3 bases and J shed 1 base, with 6 bases lying between them. The CDR3 coding sequence is TGTGCCAGCAGTTTTGAGTGGAACACTGAAGCTTTCTTT. This gives the protein CASSFEWNTEAFF.

This clone was observed a few times. The rearrangement uses TRBV7-2 and TRBJ2-1, with 10 bases identical to TRBD1. This CDR3 has 15 amino acids. The J segment lost 4 bases and the V segment lost 5 bases, leaving 5 bases of the junction unmatched. Per germline, CDR1 SGHTA and CDR2 FQGNSA. The CDR3 nucleotides are TGTGCCAGCAGCGTGGGACAGGGGAGGTACAATGAGCAGTTCTTC. Translating it yields CASSVGQGRYNEQFF.

In its sample, this clone was seen a few times. Distinct nucleotide sequences in the sample also encode this CDR3. V gene TRBV7-9 combines with J gene TRBJ2-1; D unresolved. Germline loops: CDR1 SEHNR, CDR2 FQNEAQ (reference sequence). The CDR3 runs 14 residues. Trimming stripped 2 bases from V and 0 bases from J, with 5 bases between. The CDR3 is CASSLSSSYNEQFF. The CDR3 bases are TGTGCCAGCAGCTTAAGTAGCTCCTACAATGAGCAGTTCTTC.

The sample holds a few counts of this clone. The CDR3 DNA reads as TGTGCCAGTCACAGGGAGGGACTAGCGGCCTTGGGGCAGTTCTTC. It codes for CASHREGLAALGQFF. The genes are TRBV2 and TRBJ2-1, with 11 positions matching TRBD2. CDR3 length: 15 amino acids. CDR1 is SNHLY, CDR2 FYNNEI, per germline. V lost 9 bases, J lost 12 bases, and 16 bases stayed unmatched.

V gene TRBV28 combines with J gene TRBJ2-1, with 8 bases identical to TRBD2. The J segment lost 5 bases and the V segment lost 5 bases, leaving 11 bases of the junction unmatched. The length of the CDR3 is 16 residues. The V gene's germline CDR1 is MDHEN and CDR2 SYDVKM. The CDR3 spells CASSLPIAGHHNEQFF. CDR3 nucleotides: TGTGCCAGCAGTCTCCCTATAGCGGGACATCACAATGAGCAGTTCTTC.

This clone was seen more than once but under ten times. DNA of the CDR3: TGTGCCAGCAGCCTGTTAGCGGGGGCGTACTACAATGAGCAGTTCTTC. Encoded protein: CASSLLAGAYYNEQFF. The gene calls are TRBV11-3 and TRBJ2-1; 9 positions match TRBD2. Trimming cost V 5 bases and J 3 bases; bases outside gene matches: 8. This CDR3 is built from 16 residues. Germline V gene lookup returns CDR1 SGHNT and CDR2 YENEEA.

The gene calls are TRBV29-1 and TRBJ2-5; 8 bases align to TRBD2. The CDR3 extends over 14 amino acids. Losses at the gene ends were 5 bases for V and 2 bases for J; bases not matched to a gene: 7. The germline gives CDR1 SQVTM, CDR2 ANQGSEA. In DNA form, the CDR3 reads TGCAGCGTTTTTGGCGGGAGGTCACAAGAGACCCAGTACTTC. Protein: CSVFGGRSQETQYF.

This chain links TRBV15 with TRBJ2-7; 8 nucleotides agree with TRBD2. This CDR3 has 15 amino acids. Germline V CDR1 and CDR2: LNHNV, YYDKDF (reference sequence). Unmatched junction bases numbered 5, after V lost 3 bases and J lost 1 base. In DNA form, the CDR3 reads TGTGCCACCAGCAGGGGGGCTAGCGGGTCCTACGAGCAGTACGTC. Protein: CATSRGASGSYEQYV.

This clone turned up a few times. The chain joins TRBV11-3 to TRBJ2-1; 15 bases agree with TRBD2. J lost 8 bases, V lost 5 bases, and 13 bases had no gene match. Germline V gene lookup returns CDR1 SGHNT and CDR2 YENEEA. This CDR3 contains 18 residues. The CDR3 DNA is TGTGCCAGCAGCGCCCGTTTCTCCGGGACTAGCGGGAGGTATGAGCAGTTCTTC. This encodes CASSARFSGTSGRYEQFF.

This chain connects TRBV9 to TRBJ1-1, with 9 bases fitting TRBD1. Per germline, CDR1 SGDLS and CDR2 YYNGEE. V lost 3 bases, J lost 1 base, and 4 bases stayed unmatched. The CDR3 is 15 residues long. CDR3 protein: CASSDGDRANTEAFF. CDR3 DNA: TGTGCCAGCAGCGACGGGGACAGGGCGAACACTGAAGCTTTCTTT.

This clone turned up a few times. This rearrangement joins TRBV6-1 to TRBJ2-2; 8 bases match TRBD1. Per germline, CDR1 MNHNS and CDR2 SASEGT. V was clipped by 4 bases and J by 3 bases; unmatched bases: 1. The CDR3 covers 14 residues. In nucleotides, the CDR3 is TGTGCCAGCAGTGGACAGGGGTACACCGGGGAGCTGTTTTTT. It specifies CASSGQGYTGELFF.

This clone was found a few times. The chain employs TRBV2 and TRBJ1-5; 7 bases match TRBD1. The junction had 7 bases not matched to a gene; V was cut back by 6 bases and J by 2 bases. The CDR3 loop spans 15 amino acids. Germline V gene lookup returns CDR1 SNHLY and CDR2 FYNNEI. This CDR3 is CASRGTGVGNQPQHF. Written as DNA, the CDR3 is TGTGCCAGCAGGGGTACAGGGGTTGGCAATCAGCCCCAGCATTTT.

This clone was seen a handful of times. This rearrangement joins TRBV5-1 to TRBJ1-2, with 7 bases matching TRBD1. The V segment lost 0 bases and the J segment 1 base; nucleotides outside the gene matches: 3. CDR3 size: 15 residues. Germline CDR1 SGHRS, CDR2 YFSETQ. The CDR3 loop is CASSLEGQINYGYTF. CDR3 DNA: TGCGCCAGCAGCTTGGAGGGACAGATTAACTATGGCTACACCTTC.

This clone was counted between two and nine times. The rearrangement joins TRBV30 to TRBJ2-3; the D gene is possibly TRBD1 (5 bases). The CDR3 has 14 amino acids. CDR1 is GTSNPN and CDR2 is SVGIG in the germline V gene (reference sequence). The germline V and J ends were trimmed by 3 bases and 2 bases, with 12 bases remaining between them. The CDR3 nucleotides are TGTGCCTGGAGAAGGTCAGGGATCACAGATACGCAGTATTTT. It codes for CAWRRSGITDTQYF.

The genes are TRBV2 and TRBJ2-1, with D maybe TRBD2 (6 bases). The V and J ends lost 5 bases and 2 bases respectively, with 10 bases between them. This CDR3 is 14 amino acids long. CDR1 and CDR2 from the germline V gene are SNHLY and FYNNEI. The CDR3 coding sequence is TGTGCCAGCAGTCCTGGACTAACCTACAATGAGCAGTTCTTC. It translates to CASSPGLTYNEQFF.

This clone turned up a few times. The V and J genes are TRBV6-6 and TRBJ2-3, with D possibly being TRBD1 (7 bases). Germline values: CDR1 MNHNY, CDR2 SVGAGI (reference sequence). This CDR3 contains 16 residues. Between the trimmed V and J ends, which lost 6 bases and 2 bases, there was a span of 18 bases. The CDR3 nucleotides are TGTGCCAGCAGGAGGGGGCTTAGCGGTTTCACAGATACGCAGTATTTT. Its protein is CASRRGLSGFTDTQYF.

This clone was seen a handful of times. The chain is built from TRBV25-1 and TRBJ2-3, with a weak D call TRBD1 (6 bases). The CDR3 has 15 residues. CDR1 is MGHDK and CDR2 is SYGVNS in the germline V gene. V lost 1 base and J lost 3, with 11 bases in between. The CDR3 sequence: CASSEFTGSTDTQYF. Here the CDR3 DNA reads TGTGCCAGCAGTGAATTTACAGGGTCGACAGATACGCAGTATTTT.

This clone was picked up a small number of times. The chain carries TRBV28 and TRBJ1-2, with D possibly TRBD1 on 6 matching bases. Germline V gene sequence: CDR1 MDHEN, CDR2 SYDVKM. V lost 4 bases and J lost 3, with 12 bases in between. CDR3 length: 14 residues. For the CDR3, the DNA is TGTGCCAGCAGTTGGGGGGGCGCGGACTATGGCTACACCTTC. It is translated as CASSWGGADYGYTF.

Many counts were recorded for this clone. CDR3 loop: CASSQEDRVYEQYV. The CDR3 region has the DNA TGCGCCAGCAGTCAAGAGGACAGAGTTTACGAGCAGTACGTC. This chain uses TRBV23-1 with TRBJ2-7, with D maybe TRBD1 (6 bases). TRBV23-1 is known as an ORF, though its function is uncertain. This CDR3 is 14 amino acids long. V lost 2 bases and J lost 4, with 12 bases in between.

This clone was observed a handful of times. DNA of the CDR3: TGTGCCTGGAGTCCACCCCAGCGGGAGAAATACACCGGGGAGCTGTTTTTT. Residues: CAWSPPQREKYTGELFF. The chain joins TRBV30 to TRBJ2-2, with 8 bases matching TRBD2. The CDR3 sequence is 17 residues long. V lost 2 bases to trimming and J lost 3 bases; unmatched junction nucleotides: 11. Germline CDR1 GTSNPN, CDR2 SVGIG (reference sequence).

The chain is built from TRBV5-1 and TRBJ2-5, with D maybe TRBD1 (5 bases). The CDR3 has 14 residues. Germline-derived CDR1 and CDR2 are SGHRS and YFSETQ. V shed 0 bases and J shed 4 bases, with 10 bases lying between them. CDR3 nucleotide sequence: TGCGCCAGCAGCTTGGGACAGCCGCCAGAGACCCAGTACTTC. Protein: CASSLGQPPETQYF. Drawing the rest from reference TRBV5-1 and TRBJ2-5, the complete variable domain is KAGVTQTPRYLIKTRGQQVTLSCSPISGHRSVSWYQQTPGQGLQFLFEYFSETQRNKGNFPGRFSGRQFSNSRSEMNVSTLELGDSALYLCASSLGQPPETQYFGPGTRLLVL.

This clone came up a few times. Other DNA variants within this sample encode the same CDR3. The rearrangement joins TRBV30 to TRBJ2-7; D gene ambiguous. The CDR3 is made up of 12 amino acids. Germline values: CDR1 GTSNPN, CDR2 SVGIG (reference sequence). V lost 0 bases and J lost 4, with 7 bases in between. CDR3 in DNA: TGTGCCTGGAGTGTAGGCGGATACGAGCAGTACTTC. Its protein product is CAWSVGGYEQYF.